A single sample is the source of the 7 T cell receptor beta chains below, sequenced in a study of beta chain features in type 1 diabetes. The isolated RNA, all of it, was reverse transcribed, so expressed TCRB transcripts were what got sequenced. The assay was immunoSEQ multiplex PCR, and TCRdb's table has in-frame clones only and misses some. The table includes 350,000 to 400,000 clones, about 15% detected once. The sequencing sample was made of naive CD4+ T cells from blood. These receptors came from a woman younger than 30 in good health.

There are a few counts of this clone. The rearrangement links TRBV18 to TRBJ2-6; the match to TRBD1 covers 10 bases. Germline CDR1 and CDR2: KGHSH and LQKENI. This CDR3 spans 18 amino acids. Trimming cost V 2 bases and J 0 bases; bases outside gene matches: 4. The CDR3 here is CASSPGGQGSSGANVLTF. CDR3 DNA sequence: TGTGCCAGCTCACCAGGGGGACAGGGGAGCTCTGGGGCCAACGTCCTGACTTTC.

This chain connects TRBV30 to TRBJ1-5; D might be TRBD1 (6 bases). Germline V gene sequence: CDR1 GTSNPN, CDR2 SVGIG (reference sequence). V was clipped by 1 base and J by 3 bases, with 10 bases between them. CDR3 length: 14 amino acids. CDR3 region: CAWSADSYNQPQHF. CDR3 coding DNA: TGTGCCTGGAGTGCGGACAGCTACAATCAGCCCCAGCATTTT. The full variable domain, with the rest looked up from reference TRBV30 and TRBJ1-5, is SQTIHQWPATLVQPVGSPLSLECTVEGTSNPNLYWYRQAAGRGLQLLFYSVGIGQISSEVPQNLSASRPQDRQFILSSKKLLLSDSGFYLCAWSADSYNQPQHFGDGTRLSIL.

Of note for this clone: One end of the junction is discordant with germline, which a read error may explain. The chain has TRBV30 and TRBJ1-1; TRBD1 matches 11 bases. This CDR3 has 12 residues. CDR1 and CDR2 from the germline V gene are GTSNPN and SVGIG (reference sequence). Here the CDR3 reads CAWSVPGQGALF. The DNA for the CDR3 is TGTGCCTGGAGTGTACCAGGACAGGGGGCCCTCTTT.

The chain uses TRBV19 and TRBJ2-1; weak D call: TRBD1 (5 bases). Germline V lookup: CDR1 LNHDA, CDR2 SQIVND (reference sequence). The CDR3 has 15 residues. V was clipped by 5 bases and J by 6 bases, with 17 bases between them. The CDR3 spells CASSSRLTTANEQFF. The CDR3 coding sequence is TGTGCCAGTAGTTCCCGCTTAACGACAGCCAATGAGCAGTTCTTC.

This clone was detected a few times. The V call is TRBV2, the J call TRBJ1-1; D is undetermined. V lost 5 bases and J 5 bases, leaving 6 bases between the germline ends. Germline V gives CDR1 SNHLY, CDR2 FYNNEI. The CDR3 is 11 residues long. CDR3 region: CASSRVTEAFF. As DNA, the CDR3 is TGTGCCAGCAGTCGGGTGACTGAAGCTTTCTTT.

In this sample, this clone turned up a few times. The chain is built from TRBV6-6 and TRBJ2-7; 8 positions match TRBD1. V lost 0 bases and J lost 7; bases outside the gene matches: 5. Germline loops: CDR1 MNHNY, CDR2 SVGAGI (reference sequence). The CDR3 contains 14 residues. The CDR3 loop is CASSYSSRGREQYF. The CDR3 nucleotides read TGTGCCAGCAGTTACTCGTCCAGGGGGCGTGAGCAGTACTTC.

Notes on this clone: This same CDR3 is encoded by further DNA sequences in the sample. The chain links TRBV2 to TRBJ2-5; D ambiguous. The germline V and J ends were trimmed by 8 bases and 0 bases, with 4 bases remaining between them. The CDR3 extends over 11 amino acids. CDR1 is SNHLY, CDR2 FYNNEI, per germline. CDR3 sequence: CASEYQETQYF. In DNA, the CDR3 is TGTGCCAGCGAGTACCAAGAGACCCAGTACTTC.